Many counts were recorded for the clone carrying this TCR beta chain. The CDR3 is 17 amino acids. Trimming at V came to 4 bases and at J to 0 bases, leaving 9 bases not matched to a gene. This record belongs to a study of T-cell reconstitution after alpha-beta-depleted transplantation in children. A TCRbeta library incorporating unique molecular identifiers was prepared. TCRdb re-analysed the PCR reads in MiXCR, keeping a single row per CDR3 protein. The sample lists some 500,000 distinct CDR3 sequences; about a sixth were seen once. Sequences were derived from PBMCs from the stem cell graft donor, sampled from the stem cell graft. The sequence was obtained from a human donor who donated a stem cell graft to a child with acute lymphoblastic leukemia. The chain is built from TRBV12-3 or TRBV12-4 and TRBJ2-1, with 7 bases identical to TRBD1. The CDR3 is CASSWYRTGGSYNEQFF. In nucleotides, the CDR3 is TGTGCCAGCAGTTGGTATAGGACAGGAGGCTCCTACAATGAGCAGTTCTTC.